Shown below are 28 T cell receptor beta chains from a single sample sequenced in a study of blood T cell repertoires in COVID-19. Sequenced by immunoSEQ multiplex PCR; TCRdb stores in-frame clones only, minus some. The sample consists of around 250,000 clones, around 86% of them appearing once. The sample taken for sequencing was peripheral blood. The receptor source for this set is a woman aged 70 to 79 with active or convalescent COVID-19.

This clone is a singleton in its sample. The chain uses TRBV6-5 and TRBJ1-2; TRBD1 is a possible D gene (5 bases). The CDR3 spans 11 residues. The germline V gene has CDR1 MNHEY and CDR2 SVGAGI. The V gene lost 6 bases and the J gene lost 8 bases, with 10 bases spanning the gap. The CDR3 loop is CASRTVGGYTF. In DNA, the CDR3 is TGTGCCAGCAGGACAGTTGGGGGCTACACCTTC.

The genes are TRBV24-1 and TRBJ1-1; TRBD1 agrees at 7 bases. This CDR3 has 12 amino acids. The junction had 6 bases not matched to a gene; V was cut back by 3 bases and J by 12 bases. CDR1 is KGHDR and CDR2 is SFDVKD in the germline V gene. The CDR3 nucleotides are TGTGCCACCAGTGATGGGGACAGAATGACTTTCTTT. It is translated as CATSDGDRMTFF.

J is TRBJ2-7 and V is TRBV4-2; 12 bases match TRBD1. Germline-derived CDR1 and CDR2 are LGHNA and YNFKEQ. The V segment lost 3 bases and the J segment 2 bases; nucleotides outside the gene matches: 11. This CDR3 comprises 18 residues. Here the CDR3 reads CASSHLKGGTGGPYEQYF. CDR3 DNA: TGTGCCAGCAGCCACTTAAAGGGCGGGACAGGGGGCCCCTACGAGCAGTACTTC.

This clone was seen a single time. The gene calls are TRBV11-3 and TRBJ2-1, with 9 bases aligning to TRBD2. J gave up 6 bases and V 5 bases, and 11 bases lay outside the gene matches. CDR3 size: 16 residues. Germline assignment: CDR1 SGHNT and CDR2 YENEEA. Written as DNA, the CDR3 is TGTGCCAGCAGCCGTGGGGCGGGAGGGGTCACCAATGAGCAGTTCTTC. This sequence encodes CASSRGAGGVTNEQFF.

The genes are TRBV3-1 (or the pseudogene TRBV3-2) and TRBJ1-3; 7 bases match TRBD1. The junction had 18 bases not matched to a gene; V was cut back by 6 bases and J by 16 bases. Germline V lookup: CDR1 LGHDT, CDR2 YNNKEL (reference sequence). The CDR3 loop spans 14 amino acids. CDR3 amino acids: CASSQRQGIEVIYF. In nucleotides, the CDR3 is TGTGCCAGCAGTCAACGACAGGGAATTGAGGTTATCTATTTT.

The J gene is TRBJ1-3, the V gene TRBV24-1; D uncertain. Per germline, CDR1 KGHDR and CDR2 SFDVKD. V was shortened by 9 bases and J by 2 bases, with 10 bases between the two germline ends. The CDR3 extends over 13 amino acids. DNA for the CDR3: TGTGCCACCGCCGAACGGGCTGGAAACACCATATATTTT. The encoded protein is CATAERAGNTIYF.

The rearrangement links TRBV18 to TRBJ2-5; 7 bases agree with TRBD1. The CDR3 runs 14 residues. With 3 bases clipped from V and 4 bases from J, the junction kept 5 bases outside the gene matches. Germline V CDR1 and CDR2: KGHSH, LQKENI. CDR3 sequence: CASSPQTGRETQYF. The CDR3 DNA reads TGTGCCAGCTCACCTCAGACAGGGAGAGAGACCCAGTACTTC. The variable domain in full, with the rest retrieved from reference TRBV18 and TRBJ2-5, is NAGVMQNPRHLVRRRGQEARLRCSPMKGHSHVYWYRQLPEEGLKFMVYLQKENIIDESGMPKERFSAEFPKEGPSILRIQQVVRGDSAAYFCASSPQTGRETQYFGPGTRLLVL.

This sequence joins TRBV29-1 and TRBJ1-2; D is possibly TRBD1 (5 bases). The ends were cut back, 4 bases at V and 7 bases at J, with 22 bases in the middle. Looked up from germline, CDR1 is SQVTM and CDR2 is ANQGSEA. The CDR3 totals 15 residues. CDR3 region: CSVVGEPSQGGGYTF. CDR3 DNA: TGCAGCGTTGTCGGCGAACCGAGTCAGGGAGGTGGCTACACCTTC.

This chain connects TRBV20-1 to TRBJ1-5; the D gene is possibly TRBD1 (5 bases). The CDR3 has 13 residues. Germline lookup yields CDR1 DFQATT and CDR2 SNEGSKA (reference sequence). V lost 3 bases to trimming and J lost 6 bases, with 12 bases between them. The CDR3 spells CSASNRNGQPQHF. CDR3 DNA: TGCAGTGCTAGTAACAGGAACGGTCAGCCCCAGCATTTT.

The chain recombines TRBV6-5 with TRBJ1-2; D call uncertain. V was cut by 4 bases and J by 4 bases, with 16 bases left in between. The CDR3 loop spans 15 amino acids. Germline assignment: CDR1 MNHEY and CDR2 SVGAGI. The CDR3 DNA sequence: TGTGCCAGCAGTTCATGGGGAGGAGAGCGCTATGGCTACACCTTC. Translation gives CASSSWGGERYGYTF.

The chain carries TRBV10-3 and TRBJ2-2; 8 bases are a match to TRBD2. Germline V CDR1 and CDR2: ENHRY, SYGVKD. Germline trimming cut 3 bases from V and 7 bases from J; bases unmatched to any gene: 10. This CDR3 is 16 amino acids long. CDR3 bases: TGTGCCATCAGTGATGGAGTAGCGGGGTCCGACGGGGAGCTGTTTTTT. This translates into CAISDGVAGSDGELFF.

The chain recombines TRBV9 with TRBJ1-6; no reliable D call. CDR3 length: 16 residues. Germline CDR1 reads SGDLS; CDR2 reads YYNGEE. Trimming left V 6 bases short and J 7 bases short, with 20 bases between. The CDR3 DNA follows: TGTGCCAGCACCCGGAGAAGAGGGTTAAGGAATTCACCCCTCCACTTT. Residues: CASTRRRGLRNSPLHF.

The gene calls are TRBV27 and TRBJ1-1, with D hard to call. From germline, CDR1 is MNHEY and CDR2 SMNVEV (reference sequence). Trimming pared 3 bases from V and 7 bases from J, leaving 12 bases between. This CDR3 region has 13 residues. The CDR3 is CASSFSVPYEAFF. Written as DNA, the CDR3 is TGTGCCAGCAGTTTCTCGGTACCCTATGAAGCTTTCTTT.

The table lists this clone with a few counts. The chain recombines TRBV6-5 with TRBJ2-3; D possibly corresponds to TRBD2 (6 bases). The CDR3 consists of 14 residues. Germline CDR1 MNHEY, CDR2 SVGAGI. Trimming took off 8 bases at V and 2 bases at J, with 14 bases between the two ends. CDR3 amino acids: CASWRGTYTDTQYF. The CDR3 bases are TGTGCCAGCTGGAGGGGCACCTACACAGATACGCAGTATTTT.

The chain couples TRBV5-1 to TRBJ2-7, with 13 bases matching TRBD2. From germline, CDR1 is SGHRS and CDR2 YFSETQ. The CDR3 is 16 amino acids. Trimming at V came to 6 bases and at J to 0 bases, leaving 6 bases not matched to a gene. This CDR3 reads CASNRLAGGSSYEQYF. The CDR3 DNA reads TGCGCCAGCAACCGACTAGCGGGGGGCTCCTCCTACGAGCAGTACTTC. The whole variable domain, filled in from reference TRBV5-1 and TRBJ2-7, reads KAGVTQTPRYLIKTRGQQVTLSCSPISGHRSVSWYQQTPGQGLQFLFEYFSETQRNKGNFPGRFSGRQFSNSRSEMNVSTLELGDSALYLCASNRLAGGSSYEQYFGPGTRLTVT.

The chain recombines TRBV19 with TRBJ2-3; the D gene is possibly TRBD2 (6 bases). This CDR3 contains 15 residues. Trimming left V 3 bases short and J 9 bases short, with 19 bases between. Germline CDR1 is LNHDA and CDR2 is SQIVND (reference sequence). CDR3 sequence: CASSIRDFTSMTQYF. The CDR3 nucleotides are TGTGCCAGTAGTATCCGGGACTTCACTTCGATGACGCAGTATTTT. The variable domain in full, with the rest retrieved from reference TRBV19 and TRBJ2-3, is DGGITQSPKYLFRKEGQNVTLSCEQNLNHDAMYWYRQDPGQGLRLIYYSQIVNDFQKGDIAEGYSVSREKKESFPLTVTSAQKNPTAFYLCASSIRDFTSMTQYFGPGTRLTVL.

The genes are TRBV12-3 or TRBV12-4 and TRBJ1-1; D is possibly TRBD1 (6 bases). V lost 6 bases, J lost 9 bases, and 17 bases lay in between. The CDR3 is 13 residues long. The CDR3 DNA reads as TGTGCCAGCAGAAACACAGACAGGCTAAAAGCTTTCTTT. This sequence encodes CASRNTDRLKAFF.

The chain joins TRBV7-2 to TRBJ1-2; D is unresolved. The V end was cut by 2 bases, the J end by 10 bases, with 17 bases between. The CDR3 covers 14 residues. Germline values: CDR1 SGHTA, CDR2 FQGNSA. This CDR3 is CASSLPRPIQVYTF. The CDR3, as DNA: TGTGCCAGCAGCTTACCTCGACCGATCCAGGTCTACACCTTC. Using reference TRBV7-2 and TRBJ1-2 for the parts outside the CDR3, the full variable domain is GAGVSQSPSNKVTEKGKDVELRCDPISGHTALYWYRQSLGQGLEFLIYFQGNSAPDKSGLPSDRFSAERTGGSVSTLTIQRTQQEDSAVYLCASSLPRPIQVYTFGSGTRLTVV.

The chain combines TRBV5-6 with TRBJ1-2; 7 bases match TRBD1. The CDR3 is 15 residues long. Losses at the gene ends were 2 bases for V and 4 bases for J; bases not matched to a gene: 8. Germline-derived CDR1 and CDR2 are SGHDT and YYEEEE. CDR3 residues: CASSFSGTVLYGYTF. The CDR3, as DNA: TGTGCCAGCAGCTTCTCCGGGACAGTCCTCTATGGCTACACCTTC.

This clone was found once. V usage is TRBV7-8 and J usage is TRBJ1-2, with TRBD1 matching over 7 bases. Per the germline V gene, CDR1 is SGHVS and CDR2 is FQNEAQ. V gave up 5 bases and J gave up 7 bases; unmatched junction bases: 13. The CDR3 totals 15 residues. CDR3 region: CASSRSATGVTGYTF. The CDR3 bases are TGTGCCAGCAGCCGATCCGCCACAGGGGTCACTGGCTACACCTTC.

The DNA for the CDR3 is TGTGCCAGCAGCTTAGGAGGGGCGGGGGCCTACGAGCAGTACTTC. It translates to CASSLGGAGAYEQYF. V is TRBV5-4 and J is TRBJ2-7, with TRBD2 identical over 7 bases. This CDR3 comprises 15 residues. CDR1 is SGHNT, CDR2 YYREEE, per germline (reference sequence). V trimming: 2 bases; J trimming: 2 bases; junction bases outside the gene matches: 7. Drawing the rest from reference TRBV5-4 and TRBJ2-7, the complete variable domain is ETGVTQSPTHLIKTRGQQVTLRCSSQSGHNTVSWYQQALGQGPQFIFQYYREEENGRGNFPPRFSGLQFPNYSSELNVNALELDDSALYLCASSLGGAGAYEQYFGPGTRLTVT.

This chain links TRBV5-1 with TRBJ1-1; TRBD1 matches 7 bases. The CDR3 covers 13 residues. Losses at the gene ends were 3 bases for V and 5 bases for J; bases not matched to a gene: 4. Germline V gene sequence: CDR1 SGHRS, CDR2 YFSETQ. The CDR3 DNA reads TGCGCCAGCAGCTCCAGGGGGGAGACTGAAGCTTTCTTT. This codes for CASSSRGETEAFF.

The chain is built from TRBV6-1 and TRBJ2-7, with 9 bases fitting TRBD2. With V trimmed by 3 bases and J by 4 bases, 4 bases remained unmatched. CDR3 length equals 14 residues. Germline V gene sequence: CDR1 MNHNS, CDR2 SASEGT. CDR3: CASSDPSGGYEQYF. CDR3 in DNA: TGTGCCAGCAGTGACCCCAGCGGGGGGTACGAGCAGTACTTC.

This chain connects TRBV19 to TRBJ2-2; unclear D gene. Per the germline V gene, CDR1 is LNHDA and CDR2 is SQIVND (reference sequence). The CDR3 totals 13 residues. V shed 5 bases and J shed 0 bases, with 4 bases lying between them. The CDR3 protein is CASSRANTGELFF. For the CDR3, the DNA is TGTGCCAGTAGTCGGGCGAACACCGGGGAGCTGTTTTTT.

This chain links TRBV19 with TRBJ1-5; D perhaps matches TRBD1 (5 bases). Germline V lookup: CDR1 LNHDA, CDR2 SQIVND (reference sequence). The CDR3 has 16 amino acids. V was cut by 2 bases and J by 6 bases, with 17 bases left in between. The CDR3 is CASSIIGQGGRQPQHF. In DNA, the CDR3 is TGTGCCAGTAGTATAATAGGGCAGGGTGGGCGTCAGCCCCAGCATTTT.

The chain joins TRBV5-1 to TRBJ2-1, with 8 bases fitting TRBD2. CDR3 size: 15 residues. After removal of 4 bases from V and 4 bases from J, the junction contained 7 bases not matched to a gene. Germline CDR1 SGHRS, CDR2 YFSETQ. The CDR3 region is CASSVSGGPYNEQFF. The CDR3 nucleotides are TGCGCCAGCAGCGTCAGCGGGGGCCCTTACAATGAGCAGTTCTTC. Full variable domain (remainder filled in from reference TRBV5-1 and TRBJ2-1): KAGVTQTPRYLIKTRGQQVTLSCSPISGHRSVSWYQQTPGQGLQFLFEYFSETQRNKGNFPGRFSGRQFSNSRSEMNVSTLELGDSALYLCASSVSGGPYNEQFFGPGTRLTVL.

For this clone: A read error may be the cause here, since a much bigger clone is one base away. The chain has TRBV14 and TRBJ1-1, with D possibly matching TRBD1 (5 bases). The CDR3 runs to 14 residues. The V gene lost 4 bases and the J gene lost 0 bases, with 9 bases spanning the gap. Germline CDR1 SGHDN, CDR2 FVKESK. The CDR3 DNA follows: TGTGCCAGCAGCCCAAAGGGGATGAACACTGAAGCTTTCTTT. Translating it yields CASSPKGMNTEAFF.

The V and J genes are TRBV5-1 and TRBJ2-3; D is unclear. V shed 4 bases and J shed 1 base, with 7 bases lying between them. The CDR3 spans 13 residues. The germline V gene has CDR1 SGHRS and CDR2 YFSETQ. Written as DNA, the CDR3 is TGCGCCAGCAGCCCGGCGGGCACAGATACGCAGTATTTT. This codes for CASSPAGTDTQYF.